This T cell receptor (beta chain) was captured by sequencing in a study of T-cell memory formation after mild COVID-19 (TCRdb year 2021). General notes on the study: TCR sequence clusters from the two donors were found to be largely donor specific. In a couple of donors, T-cell clones that expanded and contracted after mild COVID-19 were followed by sequencing TCRalpha and TCRbeta repertoires longitudinally. The cohort comprised two young, previously healthy adult volunteers, one female and one male.

General study outcomes and caveats: Some responding clones were detected in pre-infection memory, suggesting pre-existing cross-reactive memory T cells joined the SARS-CoV-2 response. Contracting CD4+ clones turned up mainly in the CM and EM memory subsets, whereas EMRA was where CD8+ clones were enriched. Only two mild cases were covered in the study, and larger cohorts including severe cases with pre-infection samples were considered necessary. Clones that contracted from day 15 to 85 showed balanced CD4/CD8 phenotypes, whereas a second wave of clones that expanded from day 15 to 37 leaned towards CD4+. SARS-CoV-2 specificity of the second-wave clones peaking on day 37 was not confirmed.

This clonotype was recorded a few times. Its antigen target is currently unknown. Per-base quality was not reported, and no clone a single base away is much larger than it. Ficoll-Paque density gradient centrifugation was the method used to isolate PBMCs. The germline V gene specifies SGHTA as CDR1 and FQGTGA as CDR2. Trimmed from V: 2 bases; trimmed from J: 1 base; junction bases lacking a gene match: 2. The CDR3 numbers 15 residues from cysteine through phenylalanine. Here the CDR3 DNA is all that survives: 45 bases in frame from base 1. Data came from an Illumina NovaSeq 6000. Using 5'RACE with constant-segment primers, TCRalpha and TCRbeta cDNA libraries were constructed, with sample barcodes and unique molecular identifiers added in the process. RNA was extracted from every sample with Trizol reagent. Amplification of the libraries took two PCR steps, and the second step added a second sample barcode plus Illumina TruSeq adapters. Sequencing of the libraries was done on an Illumina NovaSeq, producing 2 x 150 bp paired-end reads. Processing in the source paper ran as follows. Demultiplexing of reads and collapsing into UMI-guided consensus sequences were performed with migec v1.2.7. Using mixcr v2.1.11, UMI consensuses were aligned to TRA and TRB V and J templates and then assembled into clonotypes. A clonotype was counted as expanded or contracted only if both edgeR and NoisET called the change significant, with noise models trained on biological replicates. For edgeR calls, the cutoffs were a false discovery rate-adjusted p below 0.01 and a log2 fold-change threshold of 1. As an exploratory analysis of dynamics, max-normalized trajectories of the 1000 most abundant clonotypes were examined by PCA with hierarchical clustering. Separately sequenced CD4+ and CD8+ repertoires were used to assign a CD4 or CD8 phenotype to each responding clone. In-frame beta chains were kept once TCRdb had trimmed the public reads at Q25 with fastp and called clones with MiXCR. Rows are combined by CDR3 protein, so each entry shows the most common genes and DNA. For this entry, the V and J calls and clone size follow TCRdb and not the study's own pipeline. This sample lists some 450,000 distinct CDR3 sequences; around 20% were detected once. The top ten hold 7.5% to 9.5% of the sample.

This sequence originates from an adult woman who had mild COVID-19 (a few samples of this study predate the infection). The sample titles of this study are shuffled in the database, so cell type and time point are left out; the donor was told from shared clones. The sequencing input was PBMCs or a T cell subset sorted from them (not recorded which). The V and J genes are TRBV7-3 and TRBJ1-1; a stretch of 9 junction bases matches TRBD1. The nucleotides are TGTGCCAGCAGCTTACTGGGACAGGGGAACACTGAAGCTTTCTTT. It translates to CASSLLGQGNTEAFF.